The clone carrying this TCR beta chain was counted between two and nine times. From germline, CDR1 is PRHDT and CDR2 FYEKMQ (reference sequence). Trimming shortened V by 7 bases and J by 3 bases, and 13 bases separated the two germline ends. CDR3 length: 13 residues. TCR beta CDR3 regions were amplified from RNA. HTBI primers drove first-round RT-PCR of the TCR CDR3. One entry per CDR3 protein, called by TCRdb with MiXCR from the multiplex PCR reads. The profile shows approximately 490,000 distinct CDR3 sequences, approximately 23% of them singletons. The entry originates in a study of T cells in Graves' hyperthyroidism and ophthalmopathy.

The source of this sequence is a woman between 65 and 79 years old with Graves' ophthalmopathy. V gene TRBV13 combines with J gene TRBJ2-7; D may correspond to TRBD1 or TRBD2 (5 bases each). Sequenced sample: blood. The CDR3 DNA follows: TGTGCCAGCACCACCCGGGGCGGCTACGAGCAGTACTTC. It specifies CASTTRGGYEQYF.